The 21 T cell receptor beta chains below come from one sample, sequenced in a study of blood T cell repertoires in COVID-19. Method: immunoSEQ multiplex PCR; TCRdb's copy keeps in-frame clones and lacks some. Seen here are some 500,000 clones, 85% to 90% observed once, and the top ten hold 7.8%. The sequenced material came from peripheral blood. These receptors were collected from a woman between 45 and 65 years old with COVID-19, enrolled during active disease.

The CDR3 coding sequence is TGCGCCAGCAGTTTGAGCTTGTGGGGGGGCACGAACAATCAGCCCCAGCATTTT. It specifies CASSLSLWGGTNNQPQHF. The gene calls are TRBV5-1 and TRBJ1-5; tentatively, D is TRBD1 (6 bases). Germline V lookup: CDR1 SGHRS, CDR2 YFSETQ. This CDR3 region has 18 residues. Trimming left V 5 bases short and J 3 bases short, with 24 bases between.

The chain has TRBV28 and TRBJ1-2; 10 bases fit TRBD1. The germline CDR1 and CDR2 sequences are MDHEN and SYDVKM. V lost 5 bases to trimming and J lost 5 bases; unmatched junction nucleotides: 5. This CDR3 spans 14 amino acids. DNA of the CDR3: TGTGCCAGCAGTCGAACGGGACAGGGGTATGGCTACACCTTC. It translates to CASSRTGQGYGYTF.

The chain links TRBV30 to TRBJ1-1, with 7 bases identical to TRBD1. CDR3 length: 14 amino acids. J lost 1 base, V lost 0 bases, and 2 bases had no gene match. The V gene's germline CDR1 is GTSNPN and CDR2 SVGIG (reference sequence). The DNA for the CDR3 is TGTGCCTGGAGTGTAGGACAGGCGAACACTGAAGCTTTCTTT. Translated: CAWSVGQANTEAFF.

This clone rates as large (0.1 to 1%). The J gene is TRBJ1-1, the V gene TRBV5-8; possible D gene TRBD1, 5 bases. CDR1 is SGHTS and CDR2 is YDEGEE in the germline V gene. V was shortened by 0 bases and J by 2 bases, with 11 bases between the two germline ends. CDR3 size: 15 residues. CDR3 nucleotide sequence: TGTGCCAGCAGCTTGGTCCCCGGACATAACACTGAAGCTTTCTTT. Its translation is CASSLVPGHNTEAFF.

This rearrangement joins TRBV19 to TRBJ1-5, with TRBD1 matching 8 bases. The ends lost 7 bases at V and 8 bases at J; junction bases unmatched: 10. The germline gives CDR1 LNHDA, CDR2 SQIVND (reference sequence). The CDR3 spans 14 residues. CDR3 in amino acids: CASTAGQGYEPQHF. DNA of the CDR3: TGTGCCAGTACCGCTGGACAGGGATACGAGCCCCAGCATTTT.

The genes are TRBV7-2 and TRBJ2-7; 13 bases fit TRBD2. Germline V lookup: CDR1 SGHTA, CDR2 FQGNSA. With V trimmed by 1 base and J by 4 bases, 4 bases remained unmatched. The CDR3 is made up of 16 amino acids. Written as DNA, the CDR3 is TGTGCCAGCAGCTTAGAAGGGACTAGCGGGGTTTACGAGCAGTACTTC. This sequence encodes CASSLEGTSGVYEQYF.

This clone has a single count. The rearrangement links TRBV5-1 to TRBJ1-4, with a tentative D call TRBD1 (5 bases). The germline CDR1 and CDR2 sequences are SGHRS and YFSETQ. The CDR3 has 14 residues. Trimming stripped 1 base from V and 5 bases from J, with 9 bases between. CDR3 amino acids: CASSLRSGNEKLFF. The CDR3 DNA follows: TGCGCCAGCAGCTTGAGGTCAGGGAATGAAAAACTGTTTTTT.

The chain joins TRBV5-1 to TRBJ2-7, with 13 bases fitting TRBD2. V lost 6 bases to trimming and J lost 3 bases; unmatched junction nucleotides: 9. This CDR3 region has 16 residues. Germline V gives CDR1 SGHRS, CDR2 YFSETQ. In DNA, the CDR3 is TGCGCCAGCACCGGGACTAGCGGGACTCCTTTCTACGAGCAGTACTTC. Translation: CASTGTSGTPFYEQYF. The entire variable domain, with the rest obtained from reference TRBV5-1 and TRBJ2-7, is as follows: KAGVTQTPRYLIKTRGQQVTLSCSPISGHRSVSWYQQTPGQGLQFLFEYFSETQRNKGNFPGRFSGRQFSNSRSEMNVSTLELGDSALYLCASTGTSGTPFYEQYFGPGTRLTVT.

This chain joins TRBV5-1 and TRBJ2-7, with 8 bases lining up with TRBD1. Losses at the gene ends were 3 bases for V and 1 base for J; bases not matched to a gene: 3. The germline V gene encodes CDR1 SGHRS and CDR2 YFSETQ. CDR3 size: 14 residues. This CDR3 reads CASSSDRGSYEQYF. The DNA for the CDR3 is TGCGCCAGCAGCTCAGACAGGGGTTCCTACGAGCAGTACTTC.

V gene TRBV5-6 combines with J gene TRBJ2-5, with a weak D call TRBD2 (5 bases). The ends were cut back, 2 bases at V and 2 bases at J, with 7 bases in the middle. CDR1 is SGHDT and CDR2 is YYEEEE in the germline V gene. The CDR3 is 13 residues long. The CDR3 sequence is CASSFRRQETQYF. The CDR3, as DNA: TGTGCCAGCAGCTTTCGGAGGCAAGAGACCCAGTACTTC.

The rearrangement links TRBV5-1 to TRBJ1-1; D is uncertain. Deletions cut 5 bases from V and 4 bases from J, with 12 bases between. The CDR3 has 13 amino acids. The germline V gene encodes CDR1 SGHRS and CDR2 YFSETQ. The DNA of the CDR3 is TGCGCCAGCAGTGGGTGGGAGAGCACTGAAGCTTTCTTT. Translation: CASSGWESTEAFF.

As to this clone: The same CDR3 arises from other DNA sequences in this sample as well. J is TRBJ1-4 and V is TRBV5-6, with a possible D match to TRBD1 (5 bases). Germline lookup yields CDR1 SGHDT and CDR2 YYEEEE. The germline V and J ends were trimmed by 0 bases and 8 bases, with 11 bases remaining between them. CDR3 length: 14 residues. CDR3 nucleotides: TGTGCCAGCAGCTTGGGGCAGGGAGGGGAAAAACTGTTTTTT. Residues: CASSLGQGGEKLFF.

This rearrangement joins TRBV12-5 to TRBJ1-4, with 7 bases matching TRBD1. V was clipped by 5 bases and J by 7 bases; unmatched bases: 19. Looked up from germline, CDR1 is LGHNT and CDR2 is FRNRAP. The CDR3 extends over 18 amino acids. The CDR3 DNA follows: TGTGCTAGTGGTATGACTGCCGGGACAGCTCCAAGCGGTGAAAAACTGTTTTTT. As protein: CASGMTAGTAPSGEKLFF.

The gene calls are TRBV29-1 and TRBJ2-3, with 8 bases identical to TRBD2. This CDR3 has 14 residues. V trimming: 7 bases; J trimming: 0 bases; junction bases outside the gene matches: 6. Germline V gives CDR1 SQVTM, CDR2 ANQGSEA. CDR3 bases: TGCAGCGCTACGCGGGGGGCAAGCACAGATACGCAGTATTTT. Residues: CSATRGASTDTQYF.

The count of this clone is one. The chain employs TRBV5-1 and TRBJ1-1; D perhaps matches TRBD1 (6 bases). Germline V gene data show CDR1 as SGHRS and CDR2 as YFSETQ. The CDR3 contains 15 residues. The V end was cut by 0 bases, the J end by 0 bases, with 9 bases between. In nucleotides, the CDR3 is TGCGCCAGCAGCTTGGGGACAGCGTTGAACACTGAAGCTTTCTTT. Translating gives CASSLGTALNTEAFF.

Note on this clone: This sample also contains other DNA sequences that code for the same CDR3. This sequence joins TRBV27 and TRBJ2-2, with TRBD2 identical over 8 bases. V was clipped by 4 bases and J by 8 bases; unmatched bases: 3. In germline, CDR1 is MNHEY, CDR2 SMNVEV (reference sequence). The CDR3 runs to 13 residues. CDR3 protein: CASSSGLAGELFF. The DNA of the CDR3 is TGTGCCAGCAGTTCCGGACTAGCTGGGGAGCTGTTTTTT.

The CDR3 here is CASSPTGVTEKLFF. CDR3 bases: TGTGCCAGCAGCCCGACAGGGGTAACGGAAAAACTGTTTTTT. J is TRBJ1-4 and V is TRBV3-1 (or the pseudogene TRBV3-2); the match to TRBD1 covers 8 bases. Germline trimming cut 4 bases from V and 8 bases from J; bases unmatched to any gene: 6. Germline lookup yields CDR1 LGHDT and CDR2 YNNKEL (reference sequence). The CDR3 contains 14 residues.

V is TRBV9 and J is TRBJ2-1; the match to TRBD1 covers 7 bases. The CDR3 is 17 amino acids. V shed 1 base, J shed 7 bases, and the junction held 14 bases outside the gene matches. Germline V lookup: CDR1 SGDLS, CDR2 YYNGEE. The CDR3 is CASSVPNDRESANEQFF. The DNA of the CDR3 is TGTGCCAGCAGCGTACCTAACGACAGGGAGAGTGCAAATGAGCAGTTCTTC. Full variable domain (missing parts from reference TRBV9 and TRBJ2-1): DSGVTQTPKHLITATGQRVTLRCSPRSGDLSVYWYQQSLDQGLQFLIQYYNGEERAKGNILERFSAQQFPDLHSELNLSSLELGDSALYFCASSVPNDRESANEQFFGPGTRLTVL.

This chain joins TRBV19 and TRBJ2-7; D gene ambiguous. CDR3 length equals 14 residues. Germline CDR1 and CDR2: LNHDA and SQIVND (reference sequence). V was cut by 5 bases and J by 5 bases, with 16 bases left in between. DNA of the CDR3: TGTGCCAGTAGTTCCGGGTCCCTCGGTAACGAGCAGTACTTC. This gives the protein CASSSGSLGNEQYF.

V usage is TRBV5-1 and J usage is TRBJ2-7; tentative D call: TRBD1 (6 bases). The germline V gene encodes CDR1 SGHRS and CDR2 YFSETQ. There are 15 residues in the CDR3. The V end was cut by 0 bases, the J end by 0 bases, with 10 bases between. CDR3 nucleotide sequence: TGCGCCAGCAGCTTGGAACAGGGAAGCTCCTACGAGCAGTACTTC. It is translated as CASSLEQGSSYEQYF.

This chain uses TRBV7-6 with TRBJ2-7; TRBD2 is a possible D gene (5 bases). Germline V CDR1 and CDR2: SGHVS, FNYEAQ. Trimming left V 5 bases short and J 7 bases short, with 21 bases between. The CDR3 is 15 amino acids. CDR3 sequence (DNA): TGTGCCAGCAGCCCCCGGACTGATCCTACGGGGGAGCAGTACTTC. It codes for CASSPRTDPTGEQYF.